The next 9 T cell receptor beta chains were all read from a single sample in a study of cytomegalovirus exposure and HLA in healthy donors. In the PCR, 60 Vbeta and 13 Jbeta primers were used. Method: immunoSEQ multiplex PCR; TCRdb's copy keeps in-frame clones and lacks some. The sample has about 120,000 clones, 15% seen once. Sequencing used PBMCs. Receptor source: a young woman in good health and CMV-seronegative.

The CDR3 DNA reads TGCGCCAGCAGCCAAATGACAGGAGGTGGCTACACCTTC. Amino acids: CASSQMTGGGYTF. The chain links TRBV4-1 to TRBJ1-2; tentative D call: TRBD1 (6 bases). Per germline, CDR1 MGHRA and CDR2 YSYEKL. The CDR3 totals 13 residues. V was pared by 2 bases and J by 7 bases, with 11 bases between.

This clone is a singleton in its sample. The chain carries TRBV2 and TRBJ2-3, with TRBD2 as a possible D gene (7 bases). CDR1 is SNHLY and CDR2 is FYNNEI in the germline V gene. Between the trimmed V and J ends, which lost 6 bases and 1 base, there was a span of 14 bases. The CDR3 has 15 residues. The CDR3 DNA follows: TGTGCCAGCAGATTGGGGGGGCCGGGCACAGATACGCAGTATTTT. Amino acids: CASRLGGPGTDTQYF.

The chain has TRBV2 and TRBJ2-3, with D perhaps matching TRBD1 (5 bases). Looked up from germline, CDR1 is SNHLY and CDR2 is FYNNEI. The germline V and J ends were trimmed by 3 bases and 4 bases, with 14 bases remaining between them. The CDR3 is 15 amino acids. CDR3 residues: CASSDILGQADTQYF. CDR3 in DNA: TGTGCCAGCAGTGATATTCTTGGACAAGCAGATACGCAGTATTTT.

The rearrangement joins TRBV7-3 to TRBJ2-2; 13 bases line up with TRBD2. Germline loops: CDR1 SGHTA, CDR2 FQGTGA. This CDR3 is built from 16 residues. V shed 5 bases, J shed 4 bases, and the junction held 4 bases outside the gene matches. CDR3 nucleotides: TGTGCCAGCAGCCTCAGGACTAGCGGGAGCACCGGGGAGCTGTTTTTT. Its protein product is CASSLRTSGSTGELFF.

This clone was counted between two and nine times. CDR3 bases: TGTGCCACCACGGGACAGGGCTCCTACGAGCAGTACTTC. As protein: CATTGQGSYEQYF. The chain has TRBV10-3 and TRBJ2-7; 9 nucleotides match TRBD1. From germline, CDR1 is ENHRY and CDR2 SYGVKD. The CDR3 length is 13 residues. The V gene end was trimmed by 10 bases and the J gene end by 0 bases; junction bases not matched to a gene: 4.

This clone was detected a few times. The chain links TRBV29-1 to TRBJ2-1, with a tentative D call TRBD1 (6 bases). This CDR3 is built from 11 residues. The ends were cut back, 6 bases at V and 5 bases at J, with 8 bases in the middle. Per the germline V gene, CDR1 is SQVTM and CDR2 is ANQGSEA. CDR3 loop: CSVRDNNEQFF. CDR3 DNA sequence: TGCAGCGTCCGGGACAACAATGAGCAGTTCTTC.

In this sample, this clone turned up a few times. V is TRBV5-6 and J is TRBJ1-1, with D possibly matching TRBD1 (5 bases). Trimming stripped 4 bases from V and 4 bases from J, with 20 bases between. Germline V gene lookup returns CDR1 SGHDT and CDR2 YYEEEE. The CDR3 contains 16 residues. Written as DNA, the CDR3 is TGTGCCAGCAGCCCGGCCAGGGTCAAGAGAAGCACTGAAGCTTTCTTT. The encoded protein is CASSPARVKRSTEAFF. Full variable domain (rest looked up from reference TRBV5-6 and TRBJ1-1): DAGVTQSPTHLIKTRGQQVTLRCSPKSGHDTVSWYQQALGQGPQFIFQYYEEEERQRGNFPDRFSGHQFPNYSSELNVNALLLGDSALYLCASSPARVKRSTEAFFGQGTRLTVV.

In this sample, this clone turned up a few times. The rearrangement joins TRBV6-5 to TRBJ1-1; D is unresolved. Germline lookup yields CDR1 MNHEY and CDR2 SVGAGI. CDR3 size: 15 residues. The V gene lost 0 bases and the J gene lost 0 bases, with 8 bases spanning the gap. The CDR3 nucleotides read TGTGCCAGCAGTTACTCGACACAACTGAACACTGAAGCTTTCTTT. Amino acid sequence: CASSYSTQLNTEAFF.

The table lists this clone with a few counts. The chain is built from TRBV27 and TRBJ1-5; D is unresolved. Trimming cost V 2 bases and J 0 bases, with 8 bases left between them. Germline V gene data show CDR1 as MNHEY and CDR2 as SMNVEV (reference sequence). This CDR3 spans 15 amino acids. The CDR3: CASSLRGFSNQPQHF. The DNA for the CDR3 is TGTGCCAGCAGTTTACGAGGGTTTAGCAATCAGCCCCAGCATTTT.